The clone carrying this T cell receptor beta chain was picked up many times. These data are taken from a study of regulatory T cells in long-lasting Graves disease. Regarding time point: newly diagnosed GD, antithyroid drugs for less than 3 months. Preparation of the TCR library used RNA extracted from PBMCs. In this cohort, patients came from an endocrinology department located in Xi'an, China. In building TCR beta libraries, iRepertoire HTBI primers were used together with Arm-PCR of CDR3 regions. TCRdb independently ran MiXCR on the multiplex PCR reads; one entry per CDR3 protein. The data hold roughly 610,000 distinct CDR3 sequences, with 16% observed a single time. The CDR3 has 11 residues. Per the germline V gene, CDR1 is MDHEN and CDR2 is SYDVKM. Trimming cost V 7 bases and J 2 bases, with 6 bases left between them. These same records also appear under a second study, on T cells in Graves' hyperthyroidism and ophthalmopathy. That publication notes: Diagnosis relied on clinical symptoms, serum thyroxine and TRAb, thyroid ultrasound and orbital computed tomography. Blood also carried most thyroid clonotypes expanded above 0.001.

This clonotype was obtained from a woman in her 30s with Graves disease. V usage is TRBV28 and J usage is TRBJ2-7; no reliable D call. The sample in question was peripheral blood mononuclear cells (PBMCs), obtained at new diagnosis, from a patient treated with antithyroid drugs. As DNA, the CDR3 is TGTGCCAGCAATGGTCCCTACGAGCAGTACTTC. The encoded protein is CASNGPYEQYF.